This record looks at one TCR beta chain sequence and its context. Some clones are missing from TCRdb's copy, which holds only in-frame ones; the method was immunoSEQ multiplex PCR. Seen here are 110,000 or so clones, approximately 90% observed once, and the top ten hold approximately 27%. The data stem from a study of blood T cell repertoires in COVID-19. On the study more broadly: In each case, the material was cDNA or gDNA derived from T cells, B-cell-depleted T cells, or PBMCs.

Trimming removed 4 bases at V and 8 bases at J, with 15 bases between. This CDR3 spans 14 amino acids. Germline V CDR1 and CDR2: LGHDT, YNNKEL (reference sequence). This clonotype was obtained from an older man with active or convalescent COVID-19. Sequencing was done on a sample of peripheral blood. The V gene is TRBV3-1 (or the pseudogene TRBV3-2), the J gene TRBJ2-1; tentatively, D is TRBD2 (6 bases). The CDR3 DNA follows: TGTGCCAGCAGCCCCGAAGCGTGGGGGGATGAGCAGTTCTTC. As protein: CASSPEAWGDEQFF.